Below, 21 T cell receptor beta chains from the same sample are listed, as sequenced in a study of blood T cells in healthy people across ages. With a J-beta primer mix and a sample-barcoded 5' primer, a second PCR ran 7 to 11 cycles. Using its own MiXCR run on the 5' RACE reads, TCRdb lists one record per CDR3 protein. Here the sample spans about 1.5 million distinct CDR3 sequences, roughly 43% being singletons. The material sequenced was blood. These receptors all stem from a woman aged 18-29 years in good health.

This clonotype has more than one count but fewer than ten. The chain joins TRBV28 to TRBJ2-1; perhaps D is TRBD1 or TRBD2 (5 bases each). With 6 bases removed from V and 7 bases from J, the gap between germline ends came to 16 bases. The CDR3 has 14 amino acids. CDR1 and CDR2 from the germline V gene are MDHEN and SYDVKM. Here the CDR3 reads CASRNRDQRNEQFF. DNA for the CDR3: TGTGCCAGCAGGAACCGGGACCAAAGGAATGAGCAGTTCTTC.

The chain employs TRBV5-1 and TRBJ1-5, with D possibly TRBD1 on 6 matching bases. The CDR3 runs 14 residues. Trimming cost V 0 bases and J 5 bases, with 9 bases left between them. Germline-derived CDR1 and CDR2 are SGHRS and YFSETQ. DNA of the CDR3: TGCGCCAGCAGCTTGGGGGGGGCTGATCAGCCCCAGCATTTT. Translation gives CASSLGGADQPQHF.

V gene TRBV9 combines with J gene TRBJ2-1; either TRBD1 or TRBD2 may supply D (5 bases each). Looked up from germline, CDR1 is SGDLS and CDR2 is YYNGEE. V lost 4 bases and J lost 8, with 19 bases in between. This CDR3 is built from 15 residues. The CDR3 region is CASSLEAGIGDEQFF. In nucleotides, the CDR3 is TGTGCCAGCAGCCTTGAAGCAGGGATCGGGGATGAGCAGTTCTTC.

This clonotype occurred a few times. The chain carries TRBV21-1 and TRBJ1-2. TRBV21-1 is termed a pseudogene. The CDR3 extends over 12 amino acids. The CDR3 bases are TGTGCCAGCAGCAACGCAGAGTCTGGCTACACCTTC. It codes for CASSNAESGYTF.

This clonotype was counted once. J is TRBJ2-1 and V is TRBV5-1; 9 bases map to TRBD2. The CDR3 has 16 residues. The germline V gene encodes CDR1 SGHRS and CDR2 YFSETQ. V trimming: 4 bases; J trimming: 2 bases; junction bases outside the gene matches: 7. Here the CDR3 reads CASSLGTSTTYNEQFF. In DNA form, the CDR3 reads TGCGCCAGCAGCCTAGGGACTAGCACGACCTACAATGAGCAGTTCTTC.

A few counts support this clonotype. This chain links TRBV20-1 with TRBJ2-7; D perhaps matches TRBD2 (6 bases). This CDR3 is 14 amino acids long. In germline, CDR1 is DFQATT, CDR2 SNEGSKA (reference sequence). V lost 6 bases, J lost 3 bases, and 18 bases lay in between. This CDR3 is CSAEVGLNVYEQYF. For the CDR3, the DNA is TGCAGTGCAGAGGTGGGACTCAATGTCTACGAGCAGTACTTC.

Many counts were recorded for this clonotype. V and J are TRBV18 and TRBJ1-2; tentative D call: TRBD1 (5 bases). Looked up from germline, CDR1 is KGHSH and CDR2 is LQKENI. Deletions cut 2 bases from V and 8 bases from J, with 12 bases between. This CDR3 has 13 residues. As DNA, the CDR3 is TGTGCCAGCTCACCATTAGGACACGTCGGCTACACCTTC. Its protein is CASSPLGHVGYTF.

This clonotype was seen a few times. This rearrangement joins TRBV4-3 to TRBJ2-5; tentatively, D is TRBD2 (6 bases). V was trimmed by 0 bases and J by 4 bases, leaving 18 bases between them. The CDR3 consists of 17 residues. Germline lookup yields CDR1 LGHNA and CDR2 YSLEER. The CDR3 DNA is TGCGCCAGCAGCCAAGATTGGAGCCAGGCGGGGTCAGAGACCCAGTACTTC. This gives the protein CASSQDWSQAGSETQYF.

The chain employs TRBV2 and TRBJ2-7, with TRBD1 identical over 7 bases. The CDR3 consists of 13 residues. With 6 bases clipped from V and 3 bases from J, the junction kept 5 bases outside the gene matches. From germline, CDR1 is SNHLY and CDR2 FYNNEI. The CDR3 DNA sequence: TGTGCCAGCAGGGGGGACAGCGGCTACGAGCAGTACTTC. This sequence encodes CASRGDSGYEQYF.

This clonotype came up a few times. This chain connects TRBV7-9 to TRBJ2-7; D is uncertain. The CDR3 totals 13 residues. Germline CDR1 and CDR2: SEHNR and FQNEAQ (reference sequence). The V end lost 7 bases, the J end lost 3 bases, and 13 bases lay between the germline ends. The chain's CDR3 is CASTLGRFYEQYF. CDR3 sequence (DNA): TGTGCCAGCACCCTGGGCAGGTTCTACGAGCAGTACTTC. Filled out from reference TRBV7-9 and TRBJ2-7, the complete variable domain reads DTGVSQNPRHKITKRGQNVTFRCDPISEHNRLYWYRQTLGQGPEFLTYFQNEAQLEKSRLLSDRFSAERPKGSFSTLEIQRTEQGDSAMYLCASTLGRFYEQYFGPGTRLTVT.

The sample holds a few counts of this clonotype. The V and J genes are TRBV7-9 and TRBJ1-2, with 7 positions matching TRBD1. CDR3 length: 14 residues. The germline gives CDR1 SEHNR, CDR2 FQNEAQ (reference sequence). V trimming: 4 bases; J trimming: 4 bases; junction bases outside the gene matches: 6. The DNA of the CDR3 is TGTGCCAGCAGCTGGGACAGCGGCTTCTATGGCTACACCTTC. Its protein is CASSWDSGFYGYTF.

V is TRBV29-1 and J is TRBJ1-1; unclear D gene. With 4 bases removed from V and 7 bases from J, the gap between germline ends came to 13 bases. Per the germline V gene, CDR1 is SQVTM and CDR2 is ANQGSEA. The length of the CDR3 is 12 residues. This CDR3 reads CSVARNAGEAFF. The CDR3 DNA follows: TGCAGCGTTGCCCGGAACGCAGGTGAAGCTTTCTTT.

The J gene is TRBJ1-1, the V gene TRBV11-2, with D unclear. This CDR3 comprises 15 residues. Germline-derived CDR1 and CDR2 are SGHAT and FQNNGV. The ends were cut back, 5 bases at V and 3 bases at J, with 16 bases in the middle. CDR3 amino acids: CASSPLGRWDTEAFF. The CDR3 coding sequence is TGTGCCAGCAGCCCACTAGGGAGGTGGGACACTGAAGCTTTCTTT.

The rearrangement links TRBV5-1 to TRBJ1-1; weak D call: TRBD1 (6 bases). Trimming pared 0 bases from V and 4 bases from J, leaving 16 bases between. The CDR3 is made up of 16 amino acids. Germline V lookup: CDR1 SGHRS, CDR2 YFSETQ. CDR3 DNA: TGCGCCAGCAGCTTGGCTGGCGGAGGGGGGCTCACTGAAGCTTTCTTT. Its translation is CASSLAGGGGLTEAFF.

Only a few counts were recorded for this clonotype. CDR3 sequence (DNA): TGTGCCAGCAGTTTCCCTCCGGGACTCTACGAGCAGTACTTC. The encoded protein is CASSFPPGLYEQYF. This chain uses TRBV6-2 or TRBV6-3 with TRBJ2-7, with D possibly being TRBD2 (6 bases). The V end lost 4 bases, the J end lost 3 bases, and 13 bases lay between the germline ends. The CDR3 runs 14 residues. Germline values: CDR1 MNHEY, CDR2 SVGEGT.

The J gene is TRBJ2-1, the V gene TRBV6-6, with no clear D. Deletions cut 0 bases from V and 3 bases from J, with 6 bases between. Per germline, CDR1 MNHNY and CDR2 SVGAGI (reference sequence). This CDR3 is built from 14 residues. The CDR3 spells CASSYSVDYNEQFF. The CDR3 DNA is TGTGCCAGCAGTTACTCGGTGGACTACAATGAGCAGTTCTTC.

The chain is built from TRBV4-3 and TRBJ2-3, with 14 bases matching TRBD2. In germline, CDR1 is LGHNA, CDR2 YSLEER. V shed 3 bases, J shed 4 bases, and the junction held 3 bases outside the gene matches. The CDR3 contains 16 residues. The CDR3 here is CASSHRLAGGADTQYF. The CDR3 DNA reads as TGCGCCAGCAGCCACCGACTAGCGGGGGGGGCAGATACGCAGTATTTT.

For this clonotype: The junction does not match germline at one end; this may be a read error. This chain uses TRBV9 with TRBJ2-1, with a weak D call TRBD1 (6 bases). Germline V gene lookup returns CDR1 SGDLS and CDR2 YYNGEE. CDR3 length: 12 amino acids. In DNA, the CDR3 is TGTGCCAGCAGCCCACAGGGAGAGACCCAGCTCTTC. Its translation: CASSPQGETQLF.

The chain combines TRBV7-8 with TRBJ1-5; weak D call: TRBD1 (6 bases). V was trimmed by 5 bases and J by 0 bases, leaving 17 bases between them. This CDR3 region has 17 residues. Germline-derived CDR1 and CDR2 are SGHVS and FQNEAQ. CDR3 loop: CASSARTELYSNQPQHF. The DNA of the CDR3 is TGTGCCAGCAGCGCCCGGACAGAGCTTTATAGCAATCAGCCCCAGCATTTT. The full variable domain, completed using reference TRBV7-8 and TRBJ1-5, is GAGVSQSPRYKVAKRGQDVALRCDPISGHVSLFWYQQALGQGPEFLTYFQNEAQLDKSGLPSDRFFAERPEGSVSTLKIQRTQQEDSAVYLCASSARTELYSNQPQHFGDGTRLSIL.

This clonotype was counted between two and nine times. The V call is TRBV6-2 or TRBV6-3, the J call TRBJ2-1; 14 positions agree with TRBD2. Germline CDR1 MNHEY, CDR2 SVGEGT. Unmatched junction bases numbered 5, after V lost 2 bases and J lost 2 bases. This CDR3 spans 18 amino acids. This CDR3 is CASSYLGLAGDTYNEQFF. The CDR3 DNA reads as TGTGCCAGCAGTTACCTGGGACTAGCGGGGGATACCTACAATGAGCAGTTCTTC.

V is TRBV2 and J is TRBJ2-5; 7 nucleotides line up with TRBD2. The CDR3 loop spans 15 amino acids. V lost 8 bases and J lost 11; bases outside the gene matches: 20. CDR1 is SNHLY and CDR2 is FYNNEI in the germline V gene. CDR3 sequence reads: CASGGDYPRGSEQYF. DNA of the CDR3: TGTGCCAGCGGAGGGGACTACCCGAGGGGCTCTGAGCAGTACTTC. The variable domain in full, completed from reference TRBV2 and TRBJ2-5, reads EPEVTQTPSHQVTQMGQEVILRCVPISNHLYFYWYRQILGQKVEFLVSFYNNEISEKSEIFDDQFSVERPDGSNFTLKIRSTKLEDSAMYFCASGGDYPRGSEQYFGPGTRLLVL.